Described below is a single T cell receptor beta chain sequence and its context. Its antigen is not known. The data derive from a study of cytomegalovirus exposure and HLA in healthy donors. Background on the study: Among the approximately 380 donors who were genotyped, about 80% fell in the genetic ancestry cluster that is associated with self-reported Caucasian donors. Study findings and constraints: Most TCR sequences were seen very rarely across donors, but some public TCRs occurred in many. It has been reported that TCR beta sequences accurately predicted the HLA-A and HLA-B alleles of most subjects.

The PCR ran on 60 Vbeta and 13 Jbeta primers. This table comes from immunoSEQ multiplex PCR, and its TCRdb copy is limited to in-frame clones, with some not included. The table has around 130,000 clones, approximately 80% seen once. Trimming removed 3 bases from V and 1 base from J, with 12 bases in between. Germline CDR1 and CDR2: KGHSH and LQKENI. This CDR3 is built from 15 residues. The V gene is TRBV18, the J gene TRBJ1-1; D is unclear. Sequenced input: PBMCs. The sequence was obtained from a man between 18 and 35 years old in good health and CMV-seronegative. CDR3: CASSPPQSTNTEAFF. In nucleotides, the CDR3 is TGTGCCAGCTCACCCCCTCAGTCCACGAACACTGAAGCTTTCTTT.